A selection of T cell receptor beta chains follows, all from one sample in a study of glioma-infiltrating T cells. TCRdb re-called the multiplex PCR reads through MiXCR, storing one row per CDR3 protein. The data contain around 170,000 distinct CDR3 sequences, under 55% of them singletons. The sample taken for sequencing was glioma tissue, nonneoplastic brain tissue, or PBMCs (not recorded which). All receptors derive from a human donor with low-grade glioma or glioblastoma, undergoing nonglioma brain surgery, or in good health (not recorded which). Each CDR3 is given with its conserved first and last residue. D genes are given only for firm matches. Expanded clones get a size class; other rows say once, few or many, or leave the size out.

size	V	D	J	CDR3	DNA
many	TRBV2	NA	TRBJ1-1	CASSDSNTEAFF	TGTGCCAGCAGTGACTCGAACACTGAAGCTTTCTTT
NA	TRBV29-1	NA	TRBJ2-5	CSVDSGGETQYF	TGCAGCGTTGACAGCGGTGGAGAGACCCAGTACTTC
few	TRBV2	NA	TRBJ1-5	CASSAGHNQPQHF	TGTGCCAGCAGTGCTGGACACAATCAGCCCCAGCATTTT
NA	TRBV20-1	NA	TRBJ1-1	CSGNPPQSGVGAFF	TGCAGTGGAAATCCCCCACAGAGTGGGGTTGGGGCTTTCTTT
once	TRBV5-4	TRBD2	TRBJ2-5	CASSFRRGGETQYF	TGTGCCAGCAGCTTTAGGCGGGGGGGTGAGACCCAGTACTTC
NA	TRBV4-1	TRBD1	TRBJ2-1	CASSHGQGISYNEQFF	TGCGCCAGCAGCCACGGACAGGGGATCTCCTACAATGAGCAGTTCTTC
few	TRBV2	NA	TRBJ1-2	CASSSRGRFSVGYTF	TGTGCCAGCAGTAGCCGGGGGCGATTTTCGGTTGGCTACACCTTC
many	TRBV28	NA	TRBJ2-7	CASSSPHGQLNFNSYEQYF	TGTGCCAGCTCCTCGCCACACGGCCAACTAAATTTCAACTCCTACGAGCAGTACTTC
many	TRBV6-1	NA	TRBJ2-1	CASSWGLPGSYNEQFF	TGTGCCAGCAGCTGGGGACTCCCTGGGTCCTACAATGAGCAGTTCTTC
NA	TRBV20-1	TRBD1	TRBJ1-5	CRQPPGQGSDQPQNF	TGCAGGCAACCTCCGGGACAGGGGTCTGATCAGCCCCAGAATTTT
NA	TRBV5-4	TRBD2	TRBJ2-7	CASSSQLAGSEQYF	TGTGCCAGCAGCTCCCAACTAGCGGGATCCGAGCAGTACTTC
NA	TRBV7-3	TRBD1	TRBJ2-1	CASSLTGAGGPKYNEQFF	TGTGCCAGCAGCTTAACCGGGGCAGGGGGACCTAAATACAATGAGCAGTTCTTC
NA	TRBV7-2	NA	TRBJ1-1	CASSLVGGGSEAFF	TGTGCCAGCAGCTTAGTCGGGGGCGGCAGTGAAGCTTTCTTT
NA	TRBV5-1	TRBD1	TRBJ2-5	CASSLDTGGQETQYF	TGCGCCAGCAGCTTGGACACAGGGGGCCAAGAGACCCAGTACTTC
NA	TRBV27	NA	TRBJ2-1	CASSPVIGGRSNEQFF	TGTGCCAGCAGTCCCGTTATAGGGGGGAGATCGAATGAGCAGTTCTTC
NA	TRBV5-6	TRBD2	TRBJ2-3	CASSRTSSGRTDTQYF	TGTGCCAGCAGCCGCACGAGTAGCGGGAGAACAGATACGCAGTATTTT
many	TRBV19	NA	TRBJ1-5	CASSIRPGDQPQHF	TGTGCCAGTAGTATTCGGCCAGGGGATCAGCCCCAGCATTTT
NA	TRBV10-3	NA	TRBJ1-1	CAISEPSGVTTEAFF	TGTGCCATCAGTGAGCCCTCGGGGGTGACCACTGAAGCTTTCTTT
many	TRBV20-1	TRBD2	TRBJ2-7	CSARMLAGNIYEQYF	TGCAGTGCTAGGATGCTAGCGGGGAATATCTACGAGCAGTACTTC
NA	TRBV11-2	TRBD2	TRBJ2-1	CASSRVSGDEQFF	TGTGCCAGCAGCCGGGTCAGCGGGGATGAGCAGTTCTTC
few	TRBV18	NA	TRBJ1-3	CASSAGQPSSGNTIYF	TGTGCCAGCTCGGCAGGACAGCCTTCTTCTGGAAACACCATATATTTT
NA	TRBV6-2/TRBV6-3	TRBD1	TRBJ2-7	CALSPTDRGGYEQYF	TGTGCCCTCAGTCCCACTGACAGGGGTGGCTACGAGCAGTACTTC
NA	TRBV19	TRBD1	TRBJ2-2	CASKAGTGSTGELFF	TGTGCCAGTAAGGCCGGGACAGGGAGCACCGGGGAGCTGTTTTTT
few	TRBV2	TRBD2	TRBJ2-2	CASRRTSGSPGELFF	TGTGCCAGCAGGCGGACTAGCGGGAGCCCCGGGGAGCTGTTTTTT
few	TRBV5-4	TRBD2	TRBJ2-1	CASSLGGASGGYNEQFF	TGTGCCAGCAGCTTGGGTGGCGCTAGCGGGGGGTACAATGAGCAGTTCTTC
many	TRBV20-1	NA	TRBJ2-1	CSARDPSPSSYNEQFF	TGCAGTGCTAGAGATCCTTCGCCCAGCTCCTACAATGAGCAGTTCTTC
few	TRBV7-3	TRBD1	TRBJ2-1	CASSLMGRTGFEAGTYNEQFF	TGTGCCAGCAGCTTAATGGGTCGGACAGGGTTTGAAGCGGGTACCTACAATGAGCAGTTCTTC
many	TRBV20-1	NA	TRBJ2-6	CSASGANVLTF	TGCAGTGCTAGTGGGGCCAACGTCCTGACTTTC
NA	TRBV3-1	NA	TRBJ1-1	CASSKGHGGGWSAFF	TGTGCCAGCAGCAAGGGGCATGGTGGGGGTTGGTCGGCTTTCTTT
NA	TRBV4-1	NA	TRBJ2-5	CASSHPSETQYF	TGCGCCAGCAGCCACCCTAGCGAGACCCAGTACTTC
NA	TRBV6-1	NA	TRBJ2-7	CASRESRYHGQYF	TGTGCCAGCAGGGAATCTAGATACCACGGGCAGTACTTC
few	TRBV29-1	TRBD1	TRBJ1-1	CSATDRGRGSDTEAFF	TGCAGCGCAACAGACAGGGGGCGCGGGTCGGACACTGAAGCTTTCTTT
few	TRBV18	NA	TRBJ1-2	CASSAGHANYGYTF	TGTGCCAGCTCAGCGGGACATGCTAACTATGGCTACACCTTC
many	TRBV12-3/TRBV12-4	TRBD2	TRBJ2-3	CASSLAGGLSTDTQYF	TGTGCCAGCAGTTTAGCGGGAGGGCTCAGCACAGATACGCAGTATTTT
NA	TRBV4-2	TRBD1	TRBJ1-1	CASSRGQEGTEALF	TGTGCCAGCAGCAGGGGACAGGAGGGAACTGAAGCTTTATTT
many	TRBV2	TRBD1	TRBJ1-2	CASSEGLQGANYGYTF	TGTGCCAGCAGCGAGGGCCTTCAGGGGGCGAACTATGGCTACACCTTC
many	TRBV6-1	NA	TRBJ1-5	CATIDRYSNQPQHF	TGTGCCACCATCGACAGATATAGCAATCAGCCCCAGCATTTT
few	TRBV12-3/TRBV12-4	NA	TRBJ1-5	CASSFAENQPQHF	TGTGCCAGCAGTTTTGCTGAGAATCAGCCCCAGCATTTT
many	TRBV20-1	NA	TRBJ2-1	CSARDFRGSYNEQFF	TGCAGTGCTAGAGACTTCAGGGGCTCCTACAATGAGCAGTTCTTC
many	TRBV15	NA	TRBJ2-5	CATSRAPGETQYF	TGTGCCACCAGCAGAGCCCCAGGCGAGACCCAGTACTTC
NA	TRBV19	TRBD2	TRBJ2-1	CASSMGLAGNEQFF	TGTGCCAGTAGTATGGGACTAGCGGGGAATGAGCAGTTCTTC
once	TRBV20-1	TRBD1	TRBJ2-5	CIAPTPGGSSQETQYF	TGCATTGCCCCCACCCCAGGGGGCTCAAGCCAAGAGACTCAGTACTTC
once	TRBV27	NA	TRBJ2-5	CASSSPWEEETQYF	TGTGCCAGCAGCTCCCCGTGGGAGGAAGAGACCCAGTACTTC
many	TRBV7-2	TRBD2	TRBJ2-3	CASSPRTSGTSTDTQYF	TGTGCCAGCAGCCCCAGGACTAGCGGAACTAGCACAGATACGCAGTATTTT
few	TRBV3-1	NA	TRBJ1-4	CASSPPGATNEKLFF	TGTGCCAGCAGCCCCCCGGGGGCAACTAATGAAAAACTGTTTTTT
NA	TRBV29-1	TRBD2	TRBJ2-5	CSVQAGETQYF	TGCAGCGTGCAAGCGGGGGAGACCCAGTACTTC
NA	TRBV18	TRBD1	TRBJ1-1	CASSNDRGTNTEAFF	TGTGCCAGCTCAAACGACAGGGGAACGAACACTGAAGCTTTCTTT
NA	TRBV2	NA	TRBJ1-5	CASKLAVTDTQHF	TGTGCCAGTAAACTAGCGGTCACAGATACGCAGCATTTT
few	TRBV12-5	TRBD1	TRBJ2-7	CASGPGQRFF	TGTGCTAGTGGGCCGGGACAGAGATTCTTC
few	TRBV5-4	TRBD2	TRBJ2-7	CASSDVSGSIYEQYF	TGTGCCAGCAGCGACGTCAGCGGGAGTATCTACGAGCAGTACTTC
NA	TRBV7-2	NA	TRBJ2-2	CASSLLQGWDTGELFF	TGTGCCAGCAGCTTACTTCAGGGCTGGGACACCGGGGAGCTGTTTTTT
few	TRBV12-5	NA	TRBJ2-1	CASGSGSNEQFF	TGTGCTAGTGGATCGGGGTCCAATGAGCAGTTCTTC
many	TRBV5-5	NA	TRBJ2-3	CASSSGTDTQYF	TGTGCCAGCAGTTCGGGGACAGATACGCAGTATTTT